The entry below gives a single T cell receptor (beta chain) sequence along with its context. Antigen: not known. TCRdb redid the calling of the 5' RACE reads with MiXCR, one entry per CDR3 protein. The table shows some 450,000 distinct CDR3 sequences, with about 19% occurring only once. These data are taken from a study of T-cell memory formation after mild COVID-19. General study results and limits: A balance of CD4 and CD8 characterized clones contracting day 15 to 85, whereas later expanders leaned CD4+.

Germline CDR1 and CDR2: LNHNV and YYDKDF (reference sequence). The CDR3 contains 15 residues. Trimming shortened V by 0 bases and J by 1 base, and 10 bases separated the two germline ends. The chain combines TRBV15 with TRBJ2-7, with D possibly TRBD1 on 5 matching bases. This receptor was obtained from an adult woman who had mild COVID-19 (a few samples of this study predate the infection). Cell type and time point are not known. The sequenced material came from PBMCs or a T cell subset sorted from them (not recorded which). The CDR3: CATSREAGLSYEQYF. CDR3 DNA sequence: TGTGCCACCAGCAGAGAGGCAGGGCTATCCTACGAGCAGTACTTC.